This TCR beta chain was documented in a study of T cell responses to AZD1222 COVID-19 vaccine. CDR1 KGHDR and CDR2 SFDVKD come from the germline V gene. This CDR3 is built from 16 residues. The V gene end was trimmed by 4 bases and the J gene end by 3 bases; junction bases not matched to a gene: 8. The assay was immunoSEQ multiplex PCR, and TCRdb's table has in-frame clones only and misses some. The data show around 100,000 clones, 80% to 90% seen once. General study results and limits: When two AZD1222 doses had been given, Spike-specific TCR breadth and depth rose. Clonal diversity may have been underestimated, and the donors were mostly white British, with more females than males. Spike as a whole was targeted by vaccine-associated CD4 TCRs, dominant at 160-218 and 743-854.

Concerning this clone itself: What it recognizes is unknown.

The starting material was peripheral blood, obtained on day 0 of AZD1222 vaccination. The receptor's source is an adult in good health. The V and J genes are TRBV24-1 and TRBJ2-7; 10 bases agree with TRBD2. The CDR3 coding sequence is TGTGCCACCAGTGAATCGCCGGGACTAGCGAACTACGAGCAGTACTTC. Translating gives CATSESPGLANYEQYF.